This T cell receptor beta chain emerged from a study of blood T cells in healthy people across ages. This CDR3 has 12 residues. The germline CDR1 and CDR2 sequences are KGHSH and LQKENI. V lost 2 bases and J 10 bases, leaving 12 bases between the germline ends. Primed by a sample-barcoded 5' primer and a J-beta primer mix, a second PCR proceeded for roughly 7 to 12 cycles. TCRdb ran MiXCR on the 5' RACE reads and lists one entry per CDR3 protein. This sample yields 1.5 million to 2 million distinct CDR3 sequences, of which 28% are seen a single time; about 8% belongs to the top ten. Concerning this clonotype: Its target is unknown.

Findings of the study overall: In long-lived donors, naive CD4+ cell counts and diversity exceeded those of aged donors.

The sequenced sample was blood. This sequence originates from a woman aged 30 to 39 in good health. The chain couples TRBV18 to TRBJ2-7; D uncertain. CDR3 nucleotide sequence: TGTGCCAGCTCACCAGACGTGGGTTTTCAGTACTTC. Amino acids: CASSPDVGFQYF.